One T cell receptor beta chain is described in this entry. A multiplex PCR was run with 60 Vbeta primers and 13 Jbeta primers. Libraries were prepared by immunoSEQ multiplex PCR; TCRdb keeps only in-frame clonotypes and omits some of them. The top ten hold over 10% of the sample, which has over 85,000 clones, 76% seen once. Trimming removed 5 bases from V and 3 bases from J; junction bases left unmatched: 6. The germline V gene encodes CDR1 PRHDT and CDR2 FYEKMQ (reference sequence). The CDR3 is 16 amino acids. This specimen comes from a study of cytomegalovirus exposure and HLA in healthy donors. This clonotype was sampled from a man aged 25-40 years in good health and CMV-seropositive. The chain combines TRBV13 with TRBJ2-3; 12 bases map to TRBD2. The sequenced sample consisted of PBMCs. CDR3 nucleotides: TGTGCCAGCAGCCCCAGTCTAGCGGGGGGGACAGATACGCAGTATTTT. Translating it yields CASSPSLAGGTDTQYF.